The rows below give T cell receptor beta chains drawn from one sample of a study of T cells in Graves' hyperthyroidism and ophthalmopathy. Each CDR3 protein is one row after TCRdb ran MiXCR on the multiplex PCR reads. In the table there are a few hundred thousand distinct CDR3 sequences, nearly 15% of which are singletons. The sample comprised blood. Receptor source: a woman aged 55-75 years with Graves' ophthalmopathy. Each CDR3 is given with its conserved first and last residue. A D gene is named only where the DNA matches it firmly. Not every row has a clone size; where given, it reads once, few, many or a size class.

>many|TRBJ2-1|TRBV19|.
TGTGCCAGTAGTGCGATCGTCAGCTCCTACAATGAGCAGTTCTTC
CASSAIVSSYNEQFF
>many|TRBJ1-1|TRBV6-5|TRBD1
TGTGCCAGCAGTTACCGACAGGGGACCACTGAAGCTTTCTTT
CASSYRQGTTEAFF
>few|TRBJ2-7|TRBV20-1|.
TGCAGTGCTAGAGTCTTCGGGGACGAGCAGTACTTC
CSARVFGDEQYF
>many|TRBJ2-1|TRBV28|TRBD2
TGTGCCAGCAGGACCTTAGAACTAGCGGGAGGGGGTCAGTTCTTC
CASRTLELAGGGQFF
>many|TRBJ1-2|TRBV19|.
TGTGCCAGTAGAGATAACTATGGCTACACCTTC
CASRDNYGYTF
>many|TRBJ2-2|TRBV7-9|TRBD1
TGTGCCAGCAGCCTCGGGACAGGGAACACCGGGGAGCTGTTTTTT
CASSLGTGNTGELFF
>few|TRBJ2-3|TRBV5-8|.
TGTGCCAGCAGCTTGTATAGCGGTGTCGGGGCAGATACGCAGTATTTT
CASSLYSGVGADTQYF
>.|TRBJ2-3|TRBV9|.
TGTGCCAGCAGCGCGACCCCCCATATGGCAGATACGCAGTATTTT
CASSATPHMADTQYF
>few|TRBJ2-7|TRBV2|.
TGTGCCAGCAGTGAACACTCGGAAGATTACGAGCAGTACTTC
CASSEHSEDYEQYF
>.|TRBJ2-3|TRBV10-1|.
TGCGCCAGCAGTGAGTTCAGCGGCACAGATACGCAGTATTTT
CASSEFSGTDTQYF
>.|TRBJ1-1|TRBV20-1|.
TGCAGTGCTAGAGGGGACATCGGGCCTGAAGCTTTCTTT
CSARGDIGPEAFF
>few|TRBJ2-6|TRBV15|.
TGTGCCACCAGCAGGGTTTTCTCTGGGGCCAACGTCCTGACTTTC
CATSRVFSGANVLTF
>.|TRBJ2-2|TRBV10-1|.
TGCGCCAGCAGTGGGTCTAGCGGAGGGGGGGACACCGGGGAGCTGTTTTTT
CASSGSSGGGDTGELFF